Below are 15 T cell receptor beta chains sequenced from a single sample in a study of human T cells and chemical hapten exposure. TCRdb fed the RACE reads into MiXCR, producing one record per CDR3 protein. The table has about 110,000 distinct CDR3 sequences, under 40% seen once. Sample time point: patch test 3, about 24 weeks after DPC sensitization. As to treatment: therapeutic diphenylcyclopropenone sensitization with weekly scalp DPC. The sequences come from whole blood, collected in connection with sensitization to the hapten diphenylcyclopropenone (DPC). All receptors come from a man between 40 and 49 years old with alopecia areata. Some clones in this sample may be carry-over from other donors' samples.

The chain is built from TRBV5-1 and TRBJ2-1; D is possibly TRBD1 (6 bases). Germline V CDR1 and CDR2: SGHRS, YFSETQ. CDR3 length: 17 residues. V was trimmed by 4 bases and J by 8 bases, leaving 25 bases between them. The CDR3 nucleotides read TGCGCCAGCAGCAAACAGGTCCAGGGGCGCAGAGTTGATGAGCAGTTCTTC. This codes for CASSKQVQGRRVDEQFF. Filled out from reference TRBV5-1 and TRBJ2-1, the complete variable domain reads KAGVTQTPRYLIKTRGQQVTLSCSPISGHRSVSWYQQTPGQGLQFLFEYFSETQRNKGNFPGRFSGRQFSNSRSEMNVSTLELGDSALYLCASSKQVQGRRVDEQFFGPGTRLTVL.

The rearrangement uses TRBV6-2 or TRBV6-3 and TRBJ2-2, with a possible D match to TRBD1 (6 bases). In germline, CDR1 is MNHEY, CDR2 SVGEGT. The CDR3 length is 16 residues. V was cut by 6 bases and J by 5 bases, with 19 bases left in between. The CDR3 reads CASRDIDRFGTGELFF. The CDR3 DNA reads as TGTGCCAGCAGAGATATAGACAGGTTCGGGACCGGGGAGCTGTTTTTT.

This clonotype was counted between two and nine times. The rearrangement joins TRBV11-3 to TRBJ2-3, with TRBD2 matching 10 bases. Trimming took 7 bases from V and 1 from J; bases not matched to a gene: 14. Germline CDR1 reads SGHNT; CDR2 reads YENEEA. The CDR3 runs 18 residues. The CDR3: CASTRLSGLAGGTDTQYF. The DNA for the CDR3 is TGTGCCAGCACCCGACTGTCAGGGCTAGCGGGAGGCACAGATACGCAGTATTTT.

The rearrangement links TRBV4-2 to TRBJ2-2, with 10 bases that match TRBD2. Germline CDR1 LGHNA, CDR2 YNFKEQ. V gave up 0 bases and J gave up 6 bases; unmatched junction bases: 1. The CDR3 has 15 amino acids. The DNA of the CDR3 is TGTGCCAGCAGCCAAGAGACTAGCGGGCCCGGGGAGCTGTTTTTT. This gives the protein CASSQETSGPGELFF.

This rearrangement joins TRBV7-6 to TRBJ2-1; no firm D call. The CDR3 has 12 amino acids. Deletions cut 5 bases from V and 5 bases from J, with 7 bases between. Looked up from germline, CDR1 is SGHVS and CDR2 is FNYEAQ. In DNA form, the CDR3 reads TGTGCCAGCAGCCCCCCAAACAATGAGCAGTTCTTC. It encodes CASSPPNNEQFF.

The chain uses TRBV12-3 or TRBV12-4 and TRBJ2-3; D ambiguous. The CDR3 is made up of 13 amino acids. V lost 6 bases, J lost 0 bases, and 7 bases lay in between. The CDR3 protein is CASRETSTDTQYF. The CDR3 DNA sequence: TGTGCCAGCAGGGAGACTAGCACAGATACGCAGTATTTT.

The gene calls are TRBV6-2 or TRBV6-3 and TRBJ2-6; D could derive from TRBD1 or TRBD2 (6 bases each). CDR3 length equals 16 residues. V was pared by 3 bases and J by 2 bases, with 11 bases between. Per the germline V gene, CDR1 is MNHEY and CDR2 is SVGEGT. CDR3 DNA: TGTGCCAGCAGTTATCTGGGGGGCGCTGGGGCCAACGTCCTGACTTTC. Encoded protein: CASSYLGGAGANVLTF.

The CDR3 sequence: CASGYPSCTF. The CDR3, as DNA: TGTGCCAGCGGCTATCCGAGTTGTACCTTC. The chain is built from TRBV6-6 and TRBJ1-2; no clear D. The V and J ends lost 8 bases and 14 bases respectively, with 15 bases between them. The CDR3 consists of 10 residues. Germline CDR1 reads MNHNY; CDR2 reads SVGAGI (reference sequence).

The V and J genes are TRBV7-9 and TRBJ2-7; 11 bases fit TRBD1. The CDR3 consists of 15 residues. Germline CDR1 is SEHNR and CDR2 is FQNEAQ (reference sequence). Losses at the gene ends were 5 bases for V and 2 bases for J; bases not matched to a gene: 5. CDR3 loop: CASSPPGQGAYEQYV. CDR3 in DNA: TGTGCCAGCAGCCCACCGGGACAGGGGGCCTACGAGCAGTACGTC.

This clonotype has a handful of counts. The V and J genes are TRBV29-1 and TRBJ2-1; the D gene is possibly TRBD2 (6 bases). From germline, CDR1 is SQVTM and CDR2 ANQGSEA. This CDR3 is built from 11 residues. With 7 bases removed from V and 4 bases from J, the gap between germline ends came to 8 bases. Here the CDR3 reads CSAGGYNEQFF. The CDR3 nucleotides are TGCAGCGCCGGGGGTTACAATGAGCAGTTCTTC.

In its sample, this clonotype was seen a few times. CDR3 coding DNA: TGTGCCAGCGCCGGGGAGTGGAGAGGGCTCAATCAGCCCCAGCATTTT. Residues: CASAGEWRGLNQPQHF. The V call is TRBV6-2 or TRBV6-3, the J call TRBJ1-5; the D is unclear. V lost 8 bases and J 3 bases, leaving 20 bases between the germline ends. Germline lookup yields CDR1 MNHEY and CDR2 SVGEGT. This CDR3 has 16 residues.

This clonotype has more than one count but fewer than ten. The J gene is TRBJ1-4, the V gene TRBV5-1; D unclear. Germline V gene sequence: CDR1 SGHRS, CDR2 YFSETQ. The CDR3 has 14 amino acids. V was clipped by 4 bases and J by 8 bases, with 15 bases between them. The CDR3 region is CASSRSLAGEKLFF. The CDR3 DNA reads TGCGCCAGCAGCCGAAGCTTGGCCGGAGAAAAACTGTTTTTT. Variable domain in full (rest from reference TRBV5-1 and TRBJ1-4): KAGVTQTPRYLIKTRGQQVTLSCSPISGHRSVSWYQQTPGQGLQFLFEYFSETQRNKGNFPGRFSGRQFSNSRSEMNVSTLELGDSALYLCASSRSLAGEKLFFGSGTQLSVL.

The chain joins TRBV28 to TRBJ2-1, with 8 bases identical to TRBD2. The germline gives CDR1 MDHEN, CDR2 SYDVKM. This CDR3 contains 15 residues. V lost 2 bases to trimming and J lost 6 bases; unmatched junction nucleotides: 6. The CDR3 loop is CASSLTSGSFNEQFF. In DNA form, the CDR3 reads TGTGCCAGCAGTTTAACGAGCGGGAGCTTCAATGAGCAGTTCTTC.

Only a few counts were recorded for this clonotype. The gene calls are TRBV12-3 or TRBV12-4 and TRBJ2-1; no clear D. CDR3 length: 12 residues. V lost 5 bases and J 6 bases, leaving 8 bases between the germline ends. The CDR3 here is CASSPPINEQFF. The CDR3 nucleotides read TGTGCCAGCAGTCCCCCAATCAATGAGCAGTTCTTC.

CDR3 residues: CSVFKPPVSYNEQFF. The CDR3 coding sequence is TGCAGCGTCTTCAAGCCCCCCGTTTCCTACAATGAGCAGTTCTTC. The chain recombines TRBV29-1 with TRBJ2-1; no firm D call. CDR3 size: 15 residues. Germline CDR1 and CDR2: SQVTM and ANQGSEA. V lost 6 bases to trimming and J lost 1 base, with 16 bases between them.